This entry describes one TCR beta chain. What it binds is unknown. These data originate in a study of radiation and T cells in renal cell carcinoma. Background on the study: Nephrectomy followed 15 Gy stereotactic body radiation by 4 weeks. Notes on the study in general: Top tumor clonotypes rose in blood 2 weeks post-radiation, then contracted. Without pretreatment biopsies, baseline tumor clonotype presence was undetermined.

The data were produced by immunoSEQ multiplex PCR, yet TCRdb's version contains in-frame clones alone and is incomplete. Of tens of thousands of clones listed, about 79% are singletons. Time point denoted: baseline pretreatment blood. Treatment here: 15 Gy SBRT to primary tumor, nephrectomy 4 weeks later. The CDR3 contains 14 residues. Germline lookup yields CDR1 MNHNY and CDR2 SVGAGI (reference sequence). V lost 0 bases to trimming and J lost 5 bases, with 10 bases between them. The chain combines TRBV6-6 with TRBJ1-2; D uncertain. The receptor's source is a man aged 60 to 69 with renal cell carcinoma. Specimen: blood, collected from a patient whose treatment included radiotherapy and nephrectomy. The CDR3: CASSYSPSDYGYTF. In nucleotides, the CDR3 is TGTGCCAGCAGTTACTCCCCCAGCGATTATGGCTACACCTTC.